What follows are 9 T cell receptor beta chains derived from one specimen sequenced in a study of cytomegalovirus exposure and HLA in healthy donors. PCR amplification relied on 60 Vbeta primers (plus 13 Jbeta primers). The method was immunoSEQ multiplex PCR; TCRdb's version includes in-frame clones alone and lacks a portion of them. This sample has some 140,000 clones, with roughly two thirds found just once. Input material: PBMCs. These receptors were collected from a woman aged 40 to 50 in good health and CMV-seronegative.

The chain joins TRBV5-4 to TRBJ1-4; D not certain. Trimming stripped 2 bases from V and 4 bases from J, with 9 bases between. CDR1 and CDR2 from the germline V gene are SGHNT and YYREEE (reference sequence). This CDR3 contains 14 residues. The CDR3 here is CASSFNSNNEKLFF. CDR3 DNA sequence: TGTGCCAGCAGCTTTAACAGTAATAATGAAAAACTGTTTTTT.

The CDR3 coding sequence is TGTGCCAGCAGTGAAGACACCTCAGCGCGCGAGCAGTACGTC. It encodes CASSEDTSAREQYV. The chain uses TRBV6-1 and TRBJ2-7; D uncertain. V lost 1 base and J 6 bases, leaving 13 bases between the germline ends. This CDR3 has 14 amino acids. The germline V gene encodes CDR1 MNHNS and CDR2 SASEGT.

The rearrangement links TRBV5-1 to TRBJ2-4; 7 nucleotides align to TRBD1. The germline V gene encodes CDR1 SGHRS and CDR2 YFSETQ. CDR3 size: 16 residues. The V and J ends lost 1 base and 0 bases, in that order; junction bases with no gene match: 4. CDR3 protein: CASSLIWTGAKNIQYF. The DNA of the CDR3 is TGCGCCAGCAGCTTGATCTGGACAGGAGCCAAAAACATTCAGTACTTC.

The chain uses TRBV5-1 and TRBJ2-7; a possible D gene is TRBD1 (5 bases). The germline CDR1 and CDR2 sequences are SGHRS and YFSETQ. This CDR3 is 13 amino acids long. V dropped 4 bases and J dropped 0 bases, with 8 bases sitting between them. The CDR3 bases are TGCGCCAGCAGCAGGGGAATCTCCTACGAGCAGTACTTC. Amino acids: CASSRGISYEQYF.

This sequence joins TRBV27 and TRBJ1-5; D gene uncertain. Trimming shortened V by 2 bases and J by 0 bases, and 14 bases separated the two germline ends. The germline V gene has CDR1 MNHEY and CDR2 SMNVEV (reference sequence). The CDR3 is made up of 17 amino acids. The CDR3 sequence is CASSLHGSPYSNQPQHF. The CDR3 DNA sequence: TGTGCCAGCAGTTTACACGGGTCCCCATATAGCAATCAGCCCCAGCATTTT.

As concerns this clone: The same CDR3 arises from other DNA sequences in this sample as well. J is TRBJ2-5 and V is TRBV7-2; TRBD1 matches at 8 bases. Germline V gene data show CDR1 as SGHTA and CDR2 as FQGNSA. V lost 5 bases to trimming and J lost 5 bases; unmatched junction nucleotides: 4. The length of the CDR3 is 13 residues. This CDR3 reads CASSPRTGETQYF. The CDR3 region has the DNA TGTGCCAGCAGCCCGAGGACAGGGGAGACCCAGTACTTC. The variable domain in full, with the rest retrieved from reference TRBV7-2 and TRBJ2-5, is GAGVSQSPSNKVTEKGKDVELRCDPISGHTALYWYRQSLGQGLEFLIYFQGNSAPDKSGLPSDRFSAERTGGSVSTLTIQRTQQEDSAVYLCASSPRTGETQYFGPGTRLLVL.

The chain is built from TRBV7-5 and TRBJ2-1; TRBD1 was called by the table and not checked on the DNA. TRBV7-5 is designated a pseudogene. CDR3 size: 17 residues. This CDR3 is CARSSHNRDSSYNEQFF. The DNA for the CDR3 is TGTGCCAGAAGCTCGCATAACAGGGACAGCTCCTACAATGAGCAGTTCTTC.

The chain employs TRBV5-8 and TRBJ1-3, with 7 bases fitting TRBD1. V lost 2 bases, J lost 0 bases, and 11 bases stayed unmatched. Looked up from germline, CDR1 is SGHTS and CDR2 is YDEGEE. This CDR3 has 18 residues. This CDR3 is CASSFRDRVDYSGNTIYF. The DNA of the CDR3 is TGTGCCAGCAGCTTCCGGGACAGAGTAGATTACTCTGGAAACACCATATATTTT.

This rearrangement joins TRBV5-1 to TRBJ2-1; 8 positions match TRBD1. Germline CDR1 reads SGHRS; CDR2 reads YFSETQ. The CDR3 extends over 15 amino acids. V lost 1 base, J lost 7 bases, and 7 bases stayed unmatched. The DNA for the CDR3 is TGCGCCAGCAGCTTGACGACAGGGGTAGGGAATGAGCAGTTCTTC. Its translation: CASSLTTGVGNEQFF.